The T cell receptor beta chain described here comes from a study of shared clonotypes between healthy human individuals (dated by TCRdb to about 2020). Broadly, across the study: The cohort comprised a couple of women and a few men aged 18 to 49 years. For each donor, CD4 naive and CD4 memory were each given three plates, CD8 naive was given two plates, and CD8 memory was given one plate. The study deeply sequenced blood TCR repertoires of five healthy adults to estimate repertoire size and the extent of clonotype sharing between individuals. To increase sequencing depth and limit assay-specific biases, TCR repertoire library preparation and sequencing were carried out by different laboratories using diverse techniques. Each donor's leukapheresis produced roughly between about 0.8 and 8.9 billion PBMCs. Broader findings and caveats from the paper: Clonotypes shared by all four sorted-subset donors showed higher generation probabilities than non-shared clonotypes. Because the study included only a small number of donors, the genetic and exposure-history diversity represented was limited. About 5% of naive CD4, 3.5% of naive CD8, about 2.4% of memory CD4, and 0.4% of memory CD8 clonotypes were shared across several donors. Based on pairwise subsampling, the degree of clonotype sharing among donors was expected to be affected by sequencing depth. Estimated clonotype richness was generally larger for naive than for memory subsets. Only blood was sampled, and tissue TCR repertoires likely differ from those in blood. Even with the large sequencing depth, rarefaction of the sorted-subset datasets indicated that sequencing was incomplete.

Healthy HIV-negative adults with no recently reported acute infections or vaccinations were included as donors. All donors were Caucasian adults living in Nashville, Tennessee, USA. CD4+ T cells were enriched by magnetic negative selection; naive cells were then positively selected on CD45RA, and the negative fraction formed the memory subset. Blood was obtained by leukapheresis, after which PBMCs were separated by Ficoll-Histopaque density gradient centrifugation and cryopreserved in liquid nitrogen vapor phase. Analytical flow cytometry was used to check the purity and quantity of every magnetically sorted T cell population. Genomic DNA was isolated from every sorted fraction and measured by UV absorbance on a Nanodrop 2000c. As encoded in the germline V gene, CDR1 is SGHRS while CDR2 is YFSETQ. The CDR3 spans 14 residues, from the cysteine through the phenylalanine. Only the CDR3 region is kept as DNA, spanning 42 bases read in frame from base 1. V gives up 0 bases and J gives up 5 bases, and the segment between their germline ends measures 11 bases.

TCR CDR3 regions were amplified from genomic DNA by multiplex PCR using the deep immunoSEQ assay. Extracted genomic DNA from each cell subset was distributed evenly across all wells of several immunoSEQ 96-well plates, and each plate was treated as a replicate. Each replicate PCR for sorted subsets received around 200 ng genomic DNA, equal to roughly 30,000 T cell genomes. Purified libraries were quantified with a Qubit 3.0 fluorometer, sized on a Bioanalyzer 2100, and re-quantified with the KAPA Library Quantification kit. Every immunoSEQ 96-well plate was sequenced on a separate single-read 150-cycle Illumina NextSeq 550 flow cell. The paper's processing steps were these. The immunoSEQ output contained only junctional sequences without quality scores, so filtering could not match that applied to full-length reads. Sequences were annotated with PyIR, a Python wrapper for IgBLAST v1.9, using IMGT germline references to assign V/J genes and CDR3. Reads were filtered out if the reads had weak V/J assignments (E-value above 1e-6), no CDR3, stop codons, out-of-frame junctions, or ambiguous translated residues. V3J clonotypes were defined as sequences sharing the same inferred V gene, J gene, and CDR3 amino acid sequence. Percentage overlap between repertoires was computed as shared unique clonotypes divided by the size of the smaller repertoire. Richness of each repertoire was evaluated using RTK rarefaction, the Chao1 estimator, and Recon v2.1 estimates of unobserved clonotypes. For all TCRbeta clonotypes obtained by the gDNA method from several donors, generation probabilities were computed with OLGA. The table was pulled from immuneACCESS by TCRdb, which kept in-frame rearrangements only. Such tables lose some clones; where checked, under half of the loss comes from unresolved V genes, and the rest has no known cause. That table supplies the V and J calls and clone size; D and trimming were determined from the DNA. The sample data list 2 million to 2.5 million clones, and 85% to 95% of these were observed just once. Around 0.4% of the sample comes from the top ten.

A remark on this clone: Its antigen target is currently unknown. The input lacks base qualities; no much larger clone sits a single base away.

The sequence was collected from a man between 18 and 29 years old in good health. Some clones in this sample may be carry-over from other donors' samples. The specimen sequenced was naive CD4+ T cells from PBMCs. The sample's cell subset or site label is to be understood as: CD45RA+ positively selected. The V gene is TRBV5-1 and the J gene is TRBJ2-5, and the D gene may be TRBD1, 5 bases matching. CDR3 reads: CASSLAPAGETQYF. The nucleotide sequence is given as TGCGCCAGCAGCTTGGCCCCGGCAGGGGAGACCCAGTACTTC.